These 12 T cell receptor beta chains originate from one sample sequenced in a study of cytomegalovirus exposure and HLA in healthy donors. Primers: 60 Vbeta forward and 13 Jbeta reverse. The assay was immunoSEQ multiplex PCR, and TCRdb's table has in-frame clones only and misses some. The repertoire consists of 130,000 or so clones, with around 74% occurring once and the leading ten covering over 5%. Sequenced: PBMCs. These receptors all come from a man aged 35-49 years in good health and CMV-seropositive.

The chain recombines TRBV18 with TRBJ1-1; tentatively, D is TRBD1 (6 bases). The germline V gene has CDR1 KGHSH and CDR2 LQKENI. V gave up 6 bases and J gave up 0 bases, with 11 bases separating them. The CDR3 spans 14 residues. The DNA for the CDR3 is TGTGCCAGCTCGCGACAGGCTATGAACACTGAAGCTTTCTTT. Its translation: CASSRQAMNTEAFF.

The V gene is TRBV29-1, the J gene TRBJ2-5, with D possibly matching TRBD1 (5 bases). Trimming shortened V by 0 bases and J by 5 bases, and 13 bases separated the two germline ends. There are 14 residues in the CDR3. Germline V gene sequence: CDR1 SQVTM, CDR2 ANQGSEA. DNA of the CDR3: TGCAGCGTTGAAGATGTGGGGCTTTCCGAGACCCAGTACTTC. This gives the protein CSVEDVGLSETQYF.

The rearrangement links TRBV18 to TRBJ1-2; D might be TRBD1 (6 bases). The CDR3 contains 18 residues. V lost 2 bases to trimming and J lost 2 bases, with 21 bases between them. Germline-derived CDR1 and CDR2 are KGHSH and LQKENI. In DNA form, the CDR3 reads TGTGCCAGCTCACCAGAGGTCGTCGGCAGGGGAGCCAACTATGGCTACACCTTC. Its protein is CASSPEVVGRGANYGYTF. The complete variable domain, with remaining parts taken from reference TRBV18 and TRBJ1-2, reads NAGVMQNPRHLVRRRGQEARLRCSPMKGHSHVYWYRQLPEEGLKFMVYLQKENIIDESGMPKERFSAEFPKEGPSILRIQQVVRGDSAAYFCASSPEVVGRGANYGYTFGSGTRLTVV.

This clone was found a few times. The genes are TRBV7-9 and TRBJ2-6, with 8 bases that match TRBD1. Germline V gene lookup returns CDR1 SEHNR and CDR2 FQNEAQ (reference sequence). Trimming at V came to 5 bases and at J to 2 bases, leaving 11 bases not matched to a gene. The CDR3 spans 18 residues. CDR3 residues: CASSGRGRKSAGANVLTF. The CDR3 DNA sequence: TGTGCCAGCAGCGGCAGGGGGCGCAAATCCGCTGGGGCCAACGTCCTGACTTTC.

This chain links TRBV6-1 with TRBJ1-4; 11 nucleotides line up with TRBD1. The CDR3 sequence is 15 residues long. V was pared by 6 bases and J by 6 bases, with 6 bases of the junction left unmatched. Germline loops: CDR1 MNHNS, CDR2 SASEGT. CDR3 DNA: TGTGCCAGCAGCCGTCCGGGACAGGGGGATGAAAAACTGTTTTTT. It is translated as CASSRPGQGDEKLFF.

The table lists this clone with a few counts. The J gene is TRBJ2-5, the V gene TRBV19; possible D gene TRBD1, 6 bases. The length of the CDR3 is 14 residues. The V gene's germline CDR1 is LNHDA and CDR2 SQIVND (reference sequence). V lost 5 bases to trimming and J lost 2 bases, with 12 bases between them. The CDR3 region has the DNA TGTGCCAGTAGTCTTAGGACAGAACAAGAGACCCAGTACTTC. Translation: CASSLRTEQETQYF.

The genes are TRBV18 and TRBJ2-5; unclear D gene. Trimming took 0 bases from V and 5 from J, leaving 13 bases between them. CDR3 size: 15 residues. CDR1 is KGHSH, CDR2 LQKENI, per germline. CDR3 nucleotide sequence: TGTGCCAGCTCACCACCGGTCGGGTCCGGGGAGACCCAGTACTTC. Translating it yields CASSPPVGSGETQYF.

The chain combines TRBV19 with TRBJ2-5; 15 nucleotides agree with TRBD2. This CDR3 contains 19 residues. J gave up 2 bases and V 3 bases, and 10 bases lay outside the gene matches. Germline CDR1 LNHDA, CDR2 SQIVND (reference sequence). CDR3: CASSMPSSGTSGRQETQYF. DNA for the CDR3: TGTGCCAGTAGTATGCCCTCCTCCGGGACTAGCGGGAGGCAAGAGACCCAGTACTTC.

The rearrangement joins TRBV5-1 to TRBJ1-2; a weak D match, TRBD1 (6 bases). In germline, CDR1 is SGHRS, CDR2 YFSETQ. The V end was cut by 2 bases, the J end by 6 bases, with 11 bases between. The CDR3 has 13 amino acids. This CDR3 is CASSFNRVNGYTF. The CDR3 region has the DNA TGCGCCAGCAGCTTTAACAGGGTAAATGGCTACACCTTC. The entire variable domain, with the rest obtained from reference TRBV5-1 and TRBJ1-2, is as follows: KAGVTQTPRYLIKTRGQQVTLSCSPISGHRSVSWYQQTPGQGLQFLFEYFSETQRNKGNFPGRFSGRQFSNSRSEMNVSTLELGDSALYLCASSFNRVNGYTFGSGTRLTVV.

The CDR3 bases are TGTGCCAGCAGCCCCGGGACAGCGGTGTTTTCACCCCTCCACTTT. Its translation is CASSPGTAVFSPLHF. V usage is TRBV5-6 and J usage is TRBJ1-6, with 7 bases lining up with TRBD1. Germline values: CDR1 SGHDT, CDR2 YYEEEE. Trimming removed 4 bases from V and 9 bases from J; junction bases left unmatched: 10. This CDR3 has 15 residues.

This chain uses TRBV6-1 with TRBJ1-1; D might be TRBD1 (5 bases). CDR1 MNHNS and CDR2 SASEGT come from the germline V gene. Trimming pared 2 bases from V and 11 bases from J, leaving 9 bases between. There are 11 residues in the CDR3. The CDR3 DNA is TGTGCCAGCAGTGAACAGGGAGGGGCTTTCTTT. It codes for CASSEQGGAFF.

The V call is TRBV4-2, the J call TRBJ2-5, with a possible D match to TRBD1 (6 bases). Trimming took off 0 bases at V and 5 bases at J, with 10 bases between the two ends. CDR3 length equals 14 residues. Germline V gene lookup returns CDR1 LGHNA and CDR2 YNFKEQ. The DNA of the CDR3 is TGTGCCAGCAGCCAAGATTCAGGGGTCGAGACCCAGTACTTC. Translated: CASSQDSGVETQYF.